These 8 T cell receptor beta chains share one sample of origin, sequenced in a study of blood T cells in healthy people across ages. A second about 7 to 11 cycle PCR used barcoded and J-beta primers. TCRdb reprocessed the 5' RACE reads with MiXCR, giving one entry per CDR3 protein. The sample consists of fewer than 950,000 distinct CDR3 sequences, around 36% of them appearing once. The sample was blood. The receptors were gathered from a man between 18 and 29 years old in good health.

This rearrangement joins TRBV5-1 to TRBJ2-7; no firm D call. Germline CDR1 reads SGHRS; CDR2 reads YFSETQ. V was cut by 7 bases and J by 3 bases, with 14 bases left in between. This CDR3 has 13 amino acids. The CDR3 protein is CASGRERGYEQYF. The CDR3 bases are TGCGCCAGCGGCCGCGAGAGAGGCTACGAGCAGTACTTC.

In its sample, this clonotype was seen a few times. At one end, the junction sequence differs from germline, possibly due to a read error. The chain links TRBV20-1 to TRBJ1-5, with D perhaps TRBD1 (5 bases). CDR3 length: 15 residues. CDR1 DFQATT and CDR2 SNEGSKA come from the germline V gene (reference sequence). CDR3 region: CSATDSSSSNQPRHF. The CDR3 nucleotides are TGCAGTGCTACCGACAGTAGCAGTAGCAATCAGCCCCGGCATTTT.

This sequence joins TRBV5-1 and TRBJ1-1; a possible D gene is TRBD1 (5 bases). This CDR3 is built from 14 residues. V lost 1 base to trimming and J lost 4 bases, with 11 bases between them. Germline V gene lookup returns CDR1 SGHRS and CDR2 YFSETQ. CDR3 region: CASSLSRAGTEAFF. CDR3 sequence (DNA): TGCGCCAGCAGCTTGAGCAGGGCTGGCACTGAAGCTTTCTTT.

This chain uses TRBV7-2 with TRBJ2-1; TRBD2 aligns across 8 bases. CDR3 length equals 13 residues. Trimming at V came to 5 bases and at J to 15 bases, leaving 12 bases not matched to a gene. Germline CDR1 SGHTA, CDR2 FQGNSA. CDR3 sequence reads: CASSVLAGPYPFF. The CDR3 DNA follows: TGTGCCAGCAGCGTATTAGCGGGGCCGTATCCGTTCTTC. Variable domain in full (rest from reference TRBV7-2 and TRBJ2-1): GAGVSQSPSNKVTEKGKDVELRCDPISGHTALYWYRQSLGQGLEFLIYFQGNSAPDKSGLPSDRFSAERTGGSVSTLTIQRTQQEDSAVYLCASSVLAGPYPFFGPGTRLTVL.

The rearrangement links TRBV25-1 to TRBJ1-1; D possibly corresponds to TRBD1 (5 bases). The CDR3 sequence is 13 residues long. From germline, CDR1 is MGHDK and CDR2 SYGVNS. V shed 4 bases and J shed 8 bases, with 14 bases lying between them. The DNA of the CDR3 is TGTGCCAGCAGTGCTTCGCGGGACGCCGAAGCTTTCTTT. Residues: CASSASRDAEAFF.

This clonotype was seen more than once but under ten times. The V call is TRBV28, the J call TRBJ1-5; no definite D call. This CDR3 comprises 13 residues. In germline, CDR1 is MDHEN, CDR2 SYDVKM. V was clipped by 5 bases and J by 5 bases, with 10 bases between them. The CDR3 is CASSVKRHQPQHF. The DNA for the CDR3 is TGTGCCAGCAGTGTCAAGCGTCATCAGCCCCAGCATTTT.

This clonotype was picked up a small number of times. The V and J genes are TRBV3-1 and TRBJ1-5; D uncertain. CDR3 size: 13 residues. V lost 3 bases, J lost 4 bases, and 7 bases lay in between. Germline CDR1 is LGHDT and CDR2 is YNNKEL (reference sequence). The CDR3 DNA reads TGTGCCAGCAGCCATCTAGGGAATCAGCCCCAGCATTTT. Its translation: CASSHLGNQPQHF.

This clonotype has a count of ten or more. The genes are TRBV29-1 and TRBJ2-3, with unresolved D. The CDR3 is 14 residues long. V was clipped by 7 bases and J by 0 bases, with 14 bases between them. From germline, CDR1 is SQVTM and CDR2 ANQGSEA. Here the CDR3 DNA reads TGCAGCGCCCAGTTTGGGGTGAGCACAGATACGCAGTATTTT. It translates to CSAQFGVSTDTQYF.